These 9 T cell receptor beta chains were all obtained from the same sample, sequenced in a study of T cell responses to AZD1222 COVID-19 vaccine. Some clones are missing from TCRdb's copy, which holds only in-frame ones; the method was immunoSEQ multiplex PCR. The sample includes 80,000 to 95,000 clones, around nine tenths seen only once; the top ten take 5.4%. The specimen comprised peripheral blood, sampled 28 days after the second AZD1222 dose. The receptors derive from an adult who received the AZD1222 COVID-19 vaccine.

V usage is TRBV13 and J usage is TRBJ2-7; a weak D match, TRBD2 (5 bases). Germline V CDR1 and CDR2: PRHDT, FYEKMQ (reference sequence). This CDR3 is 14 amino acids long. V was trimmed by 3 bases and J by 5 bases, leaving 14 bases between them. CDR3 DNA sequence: TGTGCCAGCAGCTTGGACGGGGTCACCCACGAGCAGTACTTC. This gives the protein CASSLDGVTHEQYF.

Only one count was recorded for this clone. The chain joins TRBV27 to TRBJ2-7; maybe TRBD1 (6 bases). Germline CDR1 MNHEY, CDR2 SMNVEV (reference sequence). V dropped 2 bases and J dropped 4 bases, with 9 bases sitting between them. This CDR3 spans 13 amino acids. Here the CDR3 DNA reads TGTGCCAGCAGTTTAGCCCAGGGGTACGAGCAGTACTTC. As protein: CASSLAQGYEQYF.

CDR3 amino acids: CASSQDLGRDQPQHF. CDR3 coding DNA: TGCGCCAGCAGCCAAGATCTCGGCAGGGACCAGCCCCAGCATTTT. V gene TRBV4-3 combines with J gene TRBJ1-5, with a weak D call TRBD1 (5 bases). The germline gives CDR1 LGHNA, CDR2 YSLEER. V lost 0 bases to trimming and J lost 7 bases, with 13 bases between them. The CDR3 totals 15 residues.

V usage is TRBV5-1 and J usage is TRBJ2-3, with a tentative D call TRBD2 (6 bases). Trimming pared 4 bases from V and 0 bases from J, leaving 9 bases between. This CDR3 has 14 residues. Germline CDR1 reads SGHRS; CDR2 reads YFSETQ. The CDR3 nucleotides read TGCGCCAGCAGCCCCGGGACTAGCACAGATACGCAGTATTTT. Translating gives CASSPGTSTDTQYF. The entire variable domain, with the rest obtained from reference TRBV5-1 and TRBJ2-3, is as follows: KAGVTQTPRYLIKTRGQQVTLSCSPISGHRSVSWYQQTPGQGLQFLFEYFSETQRNKGNFPGRFSGRQFSNSRSEMNVSTLELGDSALYLCASSPGTSTDTQYFGPGTRLTVL.

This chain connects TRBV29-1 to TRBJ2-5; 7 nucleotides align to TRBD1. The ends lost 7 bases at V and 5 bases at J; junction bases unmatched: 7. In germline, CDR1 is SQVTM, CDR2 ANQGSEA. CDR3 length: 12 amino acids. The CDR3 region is CSGQTGAETQYF. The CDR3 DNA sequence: TGCAGCGGGCAAACAGGGGCGGAGACCCAGTACTTC.

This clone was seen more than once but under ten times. The CDR3 protein is CAISAQAGGTAYEQYF. The CDR3, as DNA: TGTGCCATCAGTGCCCAGGCTGGGGGTACGGCCTACGAGCAGTACTTC. V and J are TRBV10-3 and TRBJ2-7, with D possibly called TRBD1 or TRBD2 (5 bases each). V was clipped by 4 bases and J by 2 bases, with 18 bases between them. This CDR3 contains 16 residues. Germline values: CDR1 ENHRY, CDR2 SYGVKD.

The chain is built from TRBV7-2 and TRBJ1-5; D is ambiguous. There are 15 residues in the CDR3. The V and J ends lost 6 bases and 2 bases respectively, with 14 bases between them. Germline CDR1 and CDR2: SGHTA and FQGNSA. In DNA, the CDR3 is TGTGCCAGCAGAAAAGAAGGGCTCGGCAATCAGCCCCAGCATTTT. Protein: CASRKEGLGNQPQHF.

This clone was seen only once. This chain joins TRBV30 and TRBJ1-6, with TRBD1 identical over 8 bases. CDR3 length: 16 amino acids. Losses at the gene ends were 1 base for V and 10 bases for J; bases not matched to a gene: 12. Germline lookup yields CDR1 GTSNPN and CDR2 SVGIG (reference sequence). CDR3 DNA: TGTGCCTGGAGTGGGGACAGGCTGAACCTTGGGTCACCCCTCCACTTT. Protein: CAWSGDRLNLGSPLHF.

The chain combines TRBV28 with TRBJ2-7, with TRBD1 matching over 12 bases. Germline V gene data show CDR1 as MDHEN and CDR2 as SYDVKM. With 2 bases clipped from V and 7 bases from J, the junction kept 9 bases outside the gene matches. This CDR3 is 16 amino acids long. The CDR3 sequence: CASSLGRGQGAREQYF. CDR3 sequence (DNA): TGTGCCAGCAGTTTAGGGAGGGGACAGGGGGCGCGGGAGCAGTACTTC.